The T cell receptor (beta chain) under discussion was sequenced for a study of blood T cell repertoires in COVID-19. About the study: There were acute and convalescent COVID-19 samples, and they came from the United States, Italy and Spain. In each case, the material was cDNA or gDNA derived from T cells, B-cell-depleted T cells, or PBMCs.

Authors' methods: Using reference gene primer amplification, nucleated cell counts were estimated. TCRdb's copy holds only in-frame clones and misses some; the assay was immunoSEQ multiplex PCR. Clonal size and the V and J genes are those of that table, whereas D and trimming came from the DNA. The table has about 110,000 clones, around 80% seen once; the top ten hold about 3.7%. J gave up 0 bases and V 6 bases, and 4 bases lay outside the gene matches. The CDR3 extends over 14 amino acids. The germline V gene encodes CDR1 WSHSY and CDR2 SAAADI. This receptor was taken from a woman of 80 years or more with acute or convalescent COVID-19. The rearrangement joins TRBV10-2 to TRBJ2-7; 8 nucleotides match TRBD1. Sequenced material: peripheral blood. The DNA for the CDR3 is TGCGCCAGCAGAGGACAGGGAGCCTCCTACGAGCAGTACTTC. This gives the protein CASRGQGASYEQYF.